This T cell receptor (beta chain) is from a study of blood T cell repertoires in COVID-19. The V gene's germline CDR1 is SGDLS and CDR2 YYNGEE. V was clipped by 4 bases and J by 4 bases, with 17 bases between them. The CDR3 is 15 residues long. Per the study methods: Reference gene primers were amplified, and this amplification served to estimate nucleated cell counts. The data were produced by immunoSEQ multiplex PCR, yet TCRdb's version contains in-frame clones alone and is incomplete. V, J and clone size were drawn from that table, and D and trimming were deduced from the DNA. The repertoire consists of under 200,000 clones, with about 88% occurring once and the leading ten covering approximately 15%.

Sequencing was performed on peripheral blood. The chain carries TRBV9 and TRBJ1-2, with D tentatively TRBD1 (5 bases). This clonotype originated in a man aged 25-45 years with active or convalescent COVID-19. The CDR3 loop is CASSPPRFQGYGYTF. CDR3 in DNA: TGTGCCAGCAGCCCCCCAAGATTTCAGGGCTATGGCTACACCTTC.